This TCR beta chain is drawn from a study of CD8 T cells in Susac syndrome. Trimming cost V 4 bases and J 2 bases; bases outside gene matches: 5. The CDR3 length is 16 residues. When the RNA was reverse transcribed, random hexamers were used with an input of about 0.45 to 1 ug. MiXCR, run by TCRdb on the immunoSEQ multiplex PCR reads, gives a single entry per CDR3 protein. The data hold more than 150,000 distinct CDR3 sequences, with about 96% observed a single time. The chain carries TRBV12-3 or TRBV12-4 and TRBJ2-6; TRBD1 matches 7 bases. This receptor was identified in a human donor with Susac syndrome. Sequenced sample: CD4+ T cells from PBMCs. The CDR3: CASSWRQGPGANVLTF. CDR3 nucleotides: TGTGCCAGCAGTTGGAGACAGGGTCCTGGGGCCAACGTCCTGACTTTC.